This T cell receptor beta chain is drawn from a study of T cells in Graves' hyperthyroidism and ophthalmopathy. Authors of the study amplified TCR beta CDR3 regions from RNA transcripts. Carried out on the TCR CDR3, a first-round RT-PCR used the HTBI primer set. From the multiplex PCR reads, TCRdb called clonotypes with MiXCR, one entry per CDR3 protein. The sample shows approximately 210,000 distinct CDR3 sequences, under 20% of them seen only once. Graves' hyperthyroidism is called stable when ophthalmopathy does not progress within 18 months. In making diagnoses, clinical symptoms, serum thyroxine and TRAb, thyroid ultrasound and orbital computed tomography were all used. Germline V gene lookup returns CDR1 LGHDT and CDR2 YNNKEL (reference sequence). The CDR3 runs 13 residues. The trim removed 2 bases at V and 7 bases at J, leaving 2 bases unmatched.

The sequence derives from a man aged 50 or older with Graves' hyperthyroidism. Sequencing used blood. The rearrangement joins TRBV3-1 to TRBJ1-2; TRBD1 matches at 9 bases. CDR3 DNA: TGTGCCAGCAGCCAACTGGGACAGGGTGGCTACACCTTC. It yields the protein CASSQLGQGGYTF. The full variable domain, rest sourced from reference TRBV3-1 and TRBJ1-2, is DTAVSQTPKYLVTQMGNDKSIKCEQNLGHDTMYWYKQDSKKFLKIMFSYNNKELIINETVPNRFSPKSPDKAHLNLHINSLELGDSAVYFCASSQLGQGGYTFGSGTRLTVV.